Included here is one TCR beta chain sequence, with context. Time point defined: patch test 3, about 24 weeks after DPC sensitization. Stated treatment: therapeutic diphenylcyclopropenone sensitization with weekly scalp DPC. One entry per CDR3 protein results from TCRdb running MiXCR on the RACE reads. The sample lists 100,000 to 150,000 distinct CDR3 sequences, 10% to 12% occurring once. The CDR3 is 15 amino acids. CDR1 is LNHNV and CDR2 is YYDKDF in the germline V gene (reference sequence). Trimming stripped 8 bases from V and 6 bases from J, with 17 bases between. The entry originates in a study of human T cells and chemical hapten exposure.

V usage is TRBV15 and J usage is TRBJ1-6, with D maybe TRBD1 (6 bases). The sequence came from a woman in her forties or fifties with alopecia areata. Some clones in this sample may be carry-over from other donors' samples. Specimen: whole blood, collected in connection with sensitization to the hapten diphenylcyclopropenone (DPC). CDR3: CATCPGATANSPLHF. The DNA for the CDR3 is TGTGCCACCTGTCCGGGGGCGACCGCTAATTCACCCCTCCACTTT.